This TCR beta chain emerged from a study of control samples from healthy donors and cancer patients. With 8 bases removed from V and 4 bases from J, the gap between germline ends came to 6 bases. Germline V gene data show CDR1 as MNHEY and CDR2 as SVGAGI. CDR3 length: 10 amino acids. Profiling relied on immunoSEQ multiplex PCR, and the TCRdb table lists in-frame clones only, not all of them. Of around 120,000 clones listed, roughly 86% are singletons. The rearrangement links TRBV6-5 to TRBJ2-7; D is uncertain. The material sequenced was blood. This receptor was obtained from a man aged 60 to 69 in good health. The CDR3 DNA reads TGTGCCAGCGGAGTGTACGAGCAGTACTTC. Its protein is CASGVYEQYF.